The present T cell receptor beta chain was sequenced within a study of spatial heterogeneity in lung cancer. Study at large: Mean representation of each unique TCR and UMI combination in the raw reads exceeded 8.5 occurrences.

Study results and limitations: Tumor mutation count correlated with how many alpha and beta TCRs expanded intratumorally.

The table lists this clonotype with many counts. The antigen remains undetermined. TCRdb re-called the 5' RACE reads through MiXCR, storing one row per CDR3 protein. The repertoire holds 9,500 to 12,000 distinct CDR3 sequences, roughly an eighth seen once, with approximately 12% in the top ten. Germline CDR1 reads WSHSY; CDR2 reads SAAADI. V was clipped by 8 bases and J by 3 bases, with 13 bases between them. The CDR3 has 14 amino acids. Time point in this sample: sample taken at primary tumor resection. The sample in question was lung tumor tissue, obtained at surgery. The chain combines TRBV10-2 with TRBJ2-2, with D perhaps TRBD1 (6 bases). The receptor comes from a female donor with early-stage non-small cell lung cancer. CDR3 loop: CASRRAGDTGELFF. The CDR3 coding sequence is TGCGCCAGCCGTAGGGCAGGGGACACCGGGGAGCTGTTTTTT.